Following are 23 T cell receptor beta chains from one sample sequenced in a study of blood T cells in healthy people across ages. With a J-beta primer mix and a sample-barcoded 5' primer, a second PCR ran about 7 to 12 cycles. Each CDR3 protein gets one entry after TCRdb re-called the 5' RACE reads with MiXCR. The sample includes approximately 360,000 distinct CDR3 sequences, more than 45% of them seen just once. Sequences were obtained from blood. Every receptor here comes from a man aged 55 to 70 in good health.

Regarding this clonotype: This may come from a read error, since a much larger clone is one base off. This rearrangement joins TRBV5-6 to TRBJ2-1, with D possibly TRBD2 on 6 matching bases. The end of the DNA is better explained by TRBJ2-7, so the J call may be wrong. Germline V gene sequence: CDR1 SGHDT, CDR2 YYEEEE. The CDR3 contains 13 residues. The chain's CDR3 is CATGGVSYNEQYF. CDR3 nucleotides: TGTGCCACCGGCGGGGTCTCCTACAATGAGCAGTACTTC.

This chain links TRBV5-1 with TRBJ2-5, with 7 bases matching TRBD2. The CDR3 totals 13 residues. Trimming at V came to 3 bases and at J to 11 bases, leaving 10 bases not matched to a gene. CDR1 SGHRS and CDR2 YFSETQ come from the germline V gene. The CDR3 sequence: CASSWERGNEQYF. The CDR3 DNA sequence: TGCGCCAGCAGCTGGGAGCGGGGTAATGAGCAGTACTTC.

This clonotype was seen more than once but under ten times. The chain carries TRBV21-1 and TRBJ2-5; no check of the table's D call, TRBD1, against the DNA was made. TRBV21-1 is a pseudogene. CDR3 length: 15 amino acids. CDR3 sequence reads: CASSPPRGLQETQYF. CDR3 coding DNA: TGTGCCAGCAGCCCCCCCAGGGGCCTCCAAGAGACCCAGTACTTC.

This clonotype was recorded only once. CDR3 loop: CASGRGQGSADTQYF. CDR3 bases: TGTGCCAGCGGGAGGGGACAGGGGTCCGCAGATACGCAGTATTTT. This sequence joins TRBV6-2 or TRBV6-3 and TRBJ2-3; 10 nucleotides match TRBD1. CDR1 and CDR2 from the germline V gene are MNHEY and SVGEGT. The trim removed 8 bases at V and 4 bases at J, leaving 9 bases unmatched. The CDR3 contains 15 residues.

This chain joins TRBV28 and TRBJ1-5; a possible D gene is TRBD1 (5 bases). This CDR3 is 15 amino acids long. Germline CDR1 and CDR2: MDHEN and SYDVKM. Trimming pared 7 bases from V and 7 bases from J, leaving 20 bases between. CDR3 amino acids: CASTQGRGRRQPQHF. As DNA, the CDR3 is TGTGCCAGCACCCAGGGACGGGGAAGAAGGCAGCCCCAGCATTTT.

The chain is built from TRBV3-1 and TRBJ2-5, with TRBD1 identical over 8 bases. Germline V gives CDR1 LGHDT, CDR2 YNNKEL (reference sequence). J gave up 5 bases and V 4 bases, and 9 bases lay outside the gene matches. CDR3 length: 15 residues. The CDR3 nucleotides read TGTGCCAGCAGCCCGGAGACAGGGGCAGGGGAGACCCAGTACTTC. Residues: CASSPETGAGETQYF.

The CDR3 loop is CASSPSDRVGETQYF. The CDR3 DNA sequence: TGTGCCAGCAGTCCTTCGGACAGGGTTGGGGAGACCCAGTACTTC. The chain recombines TRBV3-1 with TRBJ2-7; TRBD1 matches at 8 bases. The better agreement between TRBJ2-5 and the DNA end casts doubt on the J call. Germline CDR1 is LGHDT and CDR2 is YNNKEL (reference sequence). The CDR3 is made up of 15 amino acids.

The chain uses TRBV6-1 and TRBJ2-1; D uncertain. This CDR3 region has 14 residues. Germline CDR1 is MNHNS and CDR2 is SASEGT. V dropped 0 bases and J dropped 3 bases, with 6 bases sitting between them. This CDR3 is CASSEAGVYNEQFF. In DNA form, the CDR3 reads TGTGCCAGCAGTGAAGCTGGGGTCTACAATGAGCAGTTCTTC.

This rearrangement joins TRBV11-2 to TRBJ1-2, with 8 nucleotides matching TRBD1. Germline loops: CDR1 SGHAT, CDR2 FQNNGV. V shed 3 bases, J shed 6 bases, and the junction held 3 bases outside the gene matches. This CDR3 has 13 residues. The CDR3 loop reads CASSLDRVDGYTF. The CDR3 DNA sequence: TGTGCCAGCAGCTTGGACAGGGTAGATGGCTACACCTTC.

This clonotype turned up a few times. The chain is built from TRBV2 and TRBJ2-3; 7 bases are shared with TRBD2. The CDR3 runs to 14 residues. Germline CDR1 is SNHLY and CDR2 is FYNNEI. V was pared by 8 bases and J by 5 bases, with 10 bases of the junction left unmatched. The CDR3 reads CASLLGAGVDTQYF. CDR3 in DNA: TGTGCCAGCCTGCTTGGGGCGGGAGTAGATACGCAGTATTTT.

The rearrangement uses TRBV11-1 and TRBJ2-7; D may be TRBD1 (5 bases). CDR1 and CDR2 from the germline V gene are SGHAT and FQDESV (reference sequence). V lost 5 bases, J lost 7 bases, and 21 bases lay in between. The CDR3 loop spans 15 amino acids. CDR3: CASSTREREYNEQYF. In DNA, the CDR3 is TGTGCCAGCAGCACCAGGGAAAGGGAATACAATGAGCAGTACTTC. Supplemented by reference TRBV11-1 and TRBJ2-7, the full variable domain reads EAEVAQSPRYKITEKSQAVAFWCDPISGHATLYWYRQILGQGPELLVQFQDESVVDDSQLPKDRFSAERLKGVDSTLKIQPAELGDSAMYLCASSTREREYNEQYFGPGTRLTVT.

The V call is TRBV29-1, the J call TRBJ2-7; D is uncertain. Per germline, CDR1 SQVTM and CDR2 ANQGSEA. The CDR3 runs to 14 residues. V was cut by 4 bases and J by 0 bases, with 13 bases left in between. The CDR3 reads CSVVAQLGSYEQYF. In nucleotides, the CDR3 is TGCAGCGTTGTGGCCCAGCTGGGCTCCTACGAGCAGTACTTC.

This clonotype was detected only a few times. The genes are TRBV3-1 and TRBJ1-2, with 12 bases matching TRBD1. This CDR3 has 14 residues. Germline-derived CDR1 and CDR2 are LGHDT and YNNKEL (reference sequence). V gave up 1 base and J gave up 10 bases; unmatched junction bases: 4. CDR3: CASSQVGQGAFYTF. DNA of the CDR3: TGTGCCAGCAGCCAAGTGGGACAGGGGGCTTTCTACACCTTC.

The chain employs TRBV12-3 or TRBV12-4 and TRBJ2-4; TRBD1 matches at 7 bases. Near its end, the DNA agrees better with TRBJ2-7, so the J call may be wrong. CDR3 size: 14 residues. CDR3 amino acids: CASSVDDRDYEQYF. The CDR3 region has the DNA TGTGCCAGCAGTGTTGATGACAGGGACTACGAGCAGTACTTC.

This chain uses TRBV18 with TRBJ2-3; 10 nucleotides agree with TRBD1. The ends lost 1 base at V and 3 bases at J; junction bases unmatched: 1. The CDR3 sequence is 15 residues long. Germline values: CDR1 KGHSH, CDR2 LQKENI. CDR3 protein: CASSPQGQGTDTQYF. CDR3 DNA sequence: TGTGCCAGCTCACCACAGGGACAGGGGACAGATACGCAGTATTTT. The whole variable domain, remainder taken from reference TRBV18 and TRBJ2-3, is NAGVMQNPRHLVRRRGQEARLRCSPMKGHSHVYWYRQLPEEGLKFMVYLQKENIIDESGMPKERFSAEFPKEGPSILRIQQVVRGDSAAYFCASSPQGQGTDTQYFGPGTRLTVL.

The chain combines TRBV6-2 or TRBV6-3 with TRBJ2-7, with 7 bases matching TRBD2. This CDR3 is 12 amino acids long. Germline-derived CDR1 and CDR2 are MNHEY and SVGEGT. V gave up 2 bases and J gave up 12 bases; unmatched junction bases: 7. The CDR3 loop is CASSYGQLARYF. In DNA, the CDR3 is TGTGCCAGCAGTTACGGGCAACTAGCGCGGTACTTC.

This clonotype was seen many times. The rearrangement links TRBV20-1 to TRBJ2-7, with unresolved D. V lost 7 bases and J lost 2, with 15 bases in between. CDR3 size: 13 residues. CDR1 and CDR2 from the germline V gene are DFQATT and SNEGSKA (reference sequence). This chain's CDR3 is CSGFEPITYEQYF. CDR3 DNA sequence: TGCAGTGGGTTCGAACCGATAACCTACGAGCAGTACTTC.

This chain joins TRBV6-1 and TRBJ1-2; no clear D gene. V dropped 2 bases and J dropped 6 bases, with 10 bases sitting between them. CDR3 length equals 13 residues. From germline, CDR1 is MNHNS and CDR2 SASEGT. The CDR3 sequence is CASSEYGFDGYTF. For the CDR3, the DNA is TGTGCCAGCAGTGAATACGGATTTGATGGCTACACCTTC.

This clonotype occurred a few times. The chain joins TRBV7-9 to TRBJ2-3; 7 nucleotides align to TRBD1. CDR3 length: 13 amino acids. V shed 5 bases, J shed 6 bases, and the junction held 5 bases outside the gene matches. The germline V gene encodes CDR1 SEHNR and CDR2 FQNEAQ (reference sequence). CDR3 DNA: TGTGCCAGCAGCCGGGGACAGTCGGATACGCAGTATTTT. It yields the protein CASSRGQSDTQYF.

A few counts support this clonotype. The V and J genes are TRBV7-9 and TRBJ2-5, with 8 bases matching TRBD1. Germline trimming cut 5 bases from V and 11 bases from J; bases unmatched to any gene: 7. This CDR3 has 12 amino acids. Germline V gene data show CDR1 as SEHNR and CDR2 as FQNEAQ (reference sequence). The CDR3 reads CASSRTGIEQYF. In DNA form, the CDR3 reads TGTGCCAGCAGCCGGACAGGGATTGAGCAGTACTTC.

This clonotype was counted only a few times. V gene TRBV6-2 or TRBV6-3 combines with J gene TRBJ2-5, with D perhaps TRBD2 (5 bases). Germline V CDR1 and CDR2: MNHEY, SVGEGT. Trimming pared 5 bases from V and 5 bases from J, leaving 9 bases between. This CDR3 spans 12 amino acids. The CDR3, as DNA: TGTGCCAGCAGTGGAGCGGTTGAGACCCAGTACTTC. This translates into CASSGAVETQYF.

The V call is TRBV7-2, the J call TRBJ2-1; 11 nucleotides align to TRBD2. V shed 5 bases, J shed 13 bases, and the junction held 10 bases outside the gene matches. The length of the CDR3 is 14 residues. Germline V lookup: CDR1 SGHTA, CDR2 FQGNSA. The CDR3 bases are TGTGCCAGCAGCCTCCTAGCGGGGGGATTGGGACAGTTCTTC. Translated: CASSLLAGGLGQFF. Looking up the rest from reference TRBV7-2 and TRBJ2-1 gives the full variable domain: GAGVSQSPSNKVTEKGKDVELRCDPISGHTALYWYRQSLGQGLEFLIYFQGNSAPDKSGLPSDRFSAERTGGSVSTLTIQRTQQEDSAVYLCASSLLAGGLGQFFGPGTRLTVL.

The chain links TRBV6-5 to TRBJ2-7; D unresolved. CDR1 is MNHEY, CDR2 SVGAGI, per germline. V lost 0 bases and J lost 5, with 20 bases in between. The CDR3 runs 17 residues. This CDR3 is CASSYSGNLYYSNEQYF. The DNA of the CDR3 is TGTGCCAGCAGTTACTCAGGAAACCTTTATTACAGCAACGAGCAGTACTTC.